This entry is about one T cell receptor beta chain. Antigen unknown. A roughly 11-day culture period preceded the isolation of CD4+ T cells. Everyone in the study got two shots of either the BNT162b2 or mRNA-1273 vaccine. Among the vaccine recipients, none had a prior SARS-CoV-2 infection, and nucleocapsid antibodies were negative. This table comes from immunoSEQ multiplex PCR, and its TCRdb copy is limited to in-frame clones, with some not included. The profile shows about 73,000 clones, roughly 75% of them singletons. The trim removed 9 bases at V and 2 bases at J, leaving 5 bases unmatched. Germline V gene lookup returns CDR1 LNHDA and CDR2 SQIVND (reference sequence). The CDR3 length is 14 residues. This entry belongs to a study of vaccination effects on CD4 cells after COVID-19. Overall study findings and caveats: Late post-vaccination, clones induced by infection and those induced by vaccine underwent marked clonal contraction. The study, lacking early post-infection timepoints, had few convalescent patients.

Sequenced material: CD4+ T cells from PBMCs cultured without peptide, taken after COVID-19 vaccination. This TCR came from a human donor who received a COVID-19 vaccine. J is TRBJ1-5 and V is TRBV19; 9 nucleotides agree with TRBD1. The CDR3 reads CASYRTGGNQPQHF. CDR3 in DNA: TGTGCCAGCTATCGGACAGGGGGCAATCAGCCCCAGCATTTT.